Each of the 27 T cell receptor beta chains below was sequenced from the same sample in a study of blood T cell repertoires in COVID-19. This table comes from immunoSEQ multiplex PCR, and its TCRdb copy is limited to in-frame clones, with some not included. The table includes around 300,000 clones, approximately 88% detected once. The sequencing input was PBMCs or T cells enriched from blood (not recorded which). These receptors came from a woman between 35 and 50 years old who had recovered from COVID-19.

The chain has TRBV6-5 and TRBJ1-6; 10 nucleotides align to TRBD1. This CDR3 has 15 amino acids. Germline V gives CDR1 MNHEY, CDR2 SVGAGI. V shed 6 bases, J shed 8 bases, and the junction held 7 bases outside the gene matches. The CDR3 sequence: CASREDRGKYSPLHF. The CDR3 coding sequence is TGTGCCAGCAGAGAGGACAGGGGGAAATATTCACCCCTCCACTTT.

The CDR3 sequence is CASSYGGVGEEYEQYF. CDR3 nucleotide sequence: TGTGCCAGCAGTTACGGAGGCGTGGGGGAGGAGTACGAGCAGTACTTC. The chain carries TRBV6-2 or TRBV6-3 and TRBJ2-7; D is possibly TRBD2 (6 bases). The CDR3 sequence is 16 residues long. Germline loops: CDR1 MNHEY, CDR2 SVGEGT. Trimming removed 2 bases at V and 4 bases at J, with 18 bases between.

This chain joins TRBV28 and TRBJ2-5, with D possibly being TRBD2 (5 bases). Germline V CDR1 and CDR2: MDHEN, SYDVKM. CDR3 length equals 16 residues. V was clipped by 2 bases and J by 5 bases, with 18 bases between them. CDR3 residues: CASSLVEARDGETQYF. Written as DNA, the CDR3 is TGTGCCAGCAGTTTAGTGGAGGCAAGGGATGGGGAGACCCAGTACTTC.

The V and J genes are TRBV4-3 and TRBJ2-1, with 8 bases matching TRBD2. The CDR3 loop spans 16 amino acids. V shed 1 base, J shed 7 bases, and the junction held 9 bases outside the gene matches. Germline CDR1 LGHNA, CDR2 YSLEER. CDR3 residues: CASSQVVGLGRNEQFF. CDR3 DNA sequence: TGCGCCAGCAGCCAAGTGGTGGGACTAGGAAGGAATGAGCAGTTCTTC.

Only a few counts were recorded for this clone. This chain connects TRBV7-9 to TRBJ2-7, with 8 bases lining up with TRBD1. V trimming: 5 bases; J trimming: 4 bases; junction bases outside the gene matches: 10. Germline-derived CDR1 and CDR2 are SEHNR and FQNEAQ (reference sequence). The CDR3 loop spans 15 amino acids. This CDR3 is CASSASNRGFYEQYF. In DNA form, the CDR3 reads TGTGCCAGCAGCGCGTCGAACAGGGGGTTTTACGAGCAGTACTTC.

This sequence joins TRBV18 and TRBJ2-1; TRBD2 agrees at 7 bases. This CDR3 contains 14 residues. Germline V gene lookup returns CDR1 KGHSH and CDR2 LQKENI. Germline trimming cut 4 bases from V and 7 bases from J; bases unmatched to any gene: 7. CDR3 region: CASSQGPGRNEQFF. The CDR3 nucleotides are TGTGCCAGCTCACAGGGACCCGGGAGGAATGAGCAGTTCTTC.

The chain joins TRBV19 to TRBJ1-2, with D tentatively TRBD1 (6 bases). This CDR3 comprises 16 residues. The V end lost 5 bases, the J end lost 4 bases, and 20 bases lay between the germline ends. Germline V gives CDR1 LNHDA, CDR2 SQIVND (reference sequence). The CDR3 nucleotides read TGTGCCAGTAGTGAACCGGGACACCGCTCGGGCTATGGCTACACCTTC. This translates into CASSEPGHRSGYGYTF. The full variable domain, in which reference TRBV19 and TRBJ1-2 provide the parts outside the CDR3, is DGGITQSPKYLFRKEGQNVTLSCEQNLNHDAMYWYRQDPGQGLRLIYYSQIVNDFQKGDIAEGYSVSREKKESFPLTVTSAQKNPTAFYLCASSEPGHRSGYGYTFGSGTRLTVV.

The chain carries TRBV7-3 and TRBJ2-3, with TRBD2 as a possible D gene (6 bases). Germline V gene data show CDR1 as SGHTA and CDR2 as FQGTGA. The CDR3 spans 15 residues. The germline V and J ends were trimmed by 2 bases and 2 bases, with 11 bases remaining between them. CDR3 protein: CASSLSGGVTDTQYF. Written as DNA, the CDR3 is TGTGCCAGCAGCTTATCCGGGGGAGTCACAGATACGCAGTATTTT.

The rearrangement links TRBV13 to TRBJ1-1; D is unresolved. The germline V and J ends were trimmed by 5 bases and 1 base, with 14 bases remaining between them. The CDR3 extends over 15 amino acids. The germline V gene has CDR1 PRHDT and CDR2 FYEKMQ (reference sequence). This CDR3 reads CASSPGRRRNTEAFF. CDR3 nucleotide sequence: TGTGCCAGCAGCCCTGGGAGGAGGAGGAACACTGAAGCTTTCTTT.

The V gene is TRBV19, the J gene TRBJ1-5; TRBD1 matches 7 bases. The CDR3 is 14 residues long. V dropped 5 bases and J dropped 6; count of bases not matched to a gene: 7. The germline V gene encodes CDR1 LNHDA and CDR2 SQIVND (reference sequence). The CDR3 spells CASSPPTGFQPQHF. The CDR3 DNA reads TGTGCCAGTAGTCCACCGACAGGGTTTCAGCCCCAGCATTTT.

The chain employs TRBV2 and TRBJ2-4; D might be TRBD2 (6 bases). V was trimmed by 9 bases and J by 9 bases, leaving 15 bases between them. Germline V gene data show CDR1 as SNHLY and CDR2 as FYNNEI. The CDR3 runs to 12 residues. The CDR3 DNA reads TGTGCCAGGGGGGGACCCTTAGGCATTCAGTACTTC. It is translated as CARGGPLGIQYF.

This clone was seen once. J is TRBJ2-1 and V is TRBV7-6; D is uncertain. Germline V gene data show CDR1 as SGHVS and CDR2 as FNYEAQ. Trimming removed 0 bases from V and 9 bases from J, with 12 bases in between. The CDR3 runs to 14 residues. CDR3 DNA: TGTGCCAGCAGCTTAGCGCCCCTAGAACGTGAGCAGTTCTTC. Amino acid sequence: CASSLAPLEREQFF. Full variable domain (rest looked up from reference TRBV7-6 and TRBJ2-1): GAGVSQSPRYKVTKRGQDVALRCDPISGHVSLYWYRQALGQGPEFLTYFNYEAQQDKSGLPNDRFSAERPEGSISTLTIQRTEQRDSAMYRCASSLAPLEREQFFGPGTRLTVL.

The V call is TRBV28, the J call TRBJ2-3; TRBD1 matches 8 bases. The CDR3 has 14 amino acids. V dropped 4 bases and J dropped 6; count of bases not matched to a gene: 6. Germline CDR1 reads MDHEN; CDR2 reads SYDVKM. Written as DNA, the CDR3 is TGTGCCAGCAGTTCAGGGGGCGGTTTGGATACGCAGTATTTT. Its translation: CASSSGGGLDTQYF. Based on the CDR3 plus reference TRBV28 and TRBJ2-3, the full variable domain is DVKVTQSSRYLVKRTGEKVFLECVQDMDHENMFWYRQDPGLGLRLIYFSYDVKMKEKGDIPEGYSVSREKKERFSLILESASTNQTSMYLCASSSGGGLDTQYFGPGTRLTVL.

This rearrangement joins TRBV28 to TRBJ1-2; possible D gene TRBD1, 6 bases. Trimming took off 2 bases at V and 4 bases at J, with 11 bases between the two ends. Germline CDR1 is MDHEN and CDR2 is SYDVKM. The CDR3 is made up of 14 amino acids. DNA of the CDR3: TGTGCCAGCAGTTTAACAGGGACGGTCTATGGCTACACCTTC. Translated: CASSLTGTVYGYTF.

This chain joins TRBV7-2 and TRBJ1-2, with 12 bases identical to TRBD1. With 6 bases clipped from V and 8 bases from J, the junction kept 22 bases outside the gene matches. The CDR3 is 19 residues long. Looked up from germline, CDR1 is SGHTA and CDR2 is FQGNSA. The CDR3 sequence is CASSLRIGGQGAGAGGYTF. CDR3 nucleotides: TGTGCCAGCAGTCTTAGGATAGGGGGACAGGGGGCAGGAGCTGGCGGCTACACCTTC.

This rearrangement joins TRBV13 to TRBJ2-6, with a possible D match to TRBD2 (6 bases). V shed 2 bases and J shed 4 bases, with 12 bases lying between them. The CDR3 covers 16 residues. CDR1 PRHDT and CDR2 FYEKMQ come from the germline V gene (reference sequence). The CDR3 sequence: CASSLPRGIGANVLTF. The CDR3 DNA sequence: TGTGCCAGCAGCTTACCTCGCGGGATAGGGGCCAACGTCCTGACTTTC.

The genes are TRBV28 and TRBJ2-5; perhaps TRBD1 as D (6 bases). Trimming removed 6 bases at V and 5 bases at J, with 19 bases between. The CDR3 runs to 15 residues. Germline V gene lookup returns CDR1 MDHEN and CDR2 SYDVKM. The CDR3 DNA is TGTGCCAGCAGCGCCGGGACAAGTCCGGCGGAGACCCAGTACTTC. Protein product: CASSAGTSPAETQYF.

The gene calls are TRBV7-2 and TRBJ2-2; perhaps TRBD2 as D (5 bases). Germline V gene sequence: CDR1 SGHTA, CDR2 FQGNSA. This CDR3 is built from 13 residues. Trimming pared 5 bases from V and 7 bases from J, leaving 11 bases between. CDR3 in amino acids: CASSVRRSGELFF. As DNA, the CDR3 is TGTGCCAGCAGCGTCAGGAGGAGCGGGGAGCTGTTTTTT.

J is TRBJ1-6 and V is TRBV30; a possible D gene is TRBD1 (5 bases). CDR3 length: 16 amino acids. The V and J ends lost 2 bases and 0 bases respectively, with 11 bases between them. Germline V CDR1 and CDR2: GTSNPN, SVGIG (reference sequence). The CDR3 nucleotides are TGTGCCTGGAGTAGTACAGGTTTCTCCTATAATTCACCCCTCCACTTT. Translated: CAWSSTGFSYNSPLHF.

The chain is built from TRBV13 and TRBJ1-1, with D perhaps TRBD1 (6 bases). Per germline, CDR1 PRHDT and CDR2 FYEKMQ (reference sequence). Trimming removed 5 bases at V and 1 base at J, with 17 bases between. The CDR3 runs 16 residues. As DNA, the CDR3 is TGTGCCAGCAGCATGAACGCGGCGACAGGGAACACTGAAGCTTTCTTT. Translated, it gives CASSMNAATGNTEAFF.

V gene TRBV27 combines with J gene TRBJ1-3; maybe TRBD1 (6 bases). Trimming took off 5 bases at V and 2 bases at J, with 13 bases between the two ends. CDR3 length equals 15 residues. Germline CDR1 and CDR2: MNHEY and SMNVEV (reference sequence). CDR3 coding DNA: TGTGCCAGCAGTCTCAGGGACATCCCTGGAAACACCATATATTTT. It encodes CASSLRDIPGNTIYF.

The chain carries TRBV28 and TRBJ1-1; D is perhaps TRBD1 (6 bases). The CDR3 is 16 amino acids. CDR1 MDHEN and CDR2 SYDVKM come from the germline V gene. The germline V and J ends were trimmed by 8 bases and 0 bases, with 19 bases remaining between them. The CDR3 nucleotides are TGTGCCAGCCCAGTCACCGGGACAAAAATGAACACTGAAGCTTTCTTT. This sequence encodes CASPVTGTKMNTEAFF.

CDR3 coding DNA: TGTGCCAGCAGCGAGGGGGGGTACGGCTACACCTTC. Amino acids: CASSEGGYGYTF. This chain links TRBV9 with TRBJ1-2; D might be TRBD1 (6 bases). V was clipped by 3 bases and J by 8 bases, with 11 bases between them. This CDR3 is built from 12 residues. CDR1 is SGDLS and CDR2 is YYNGEE in the germline V gene.

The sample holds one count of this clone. The CDR3 reads CASSWRVNQPQHF. CDR3 DNA sequence: TGTGCCAGCAGTTGGAGGGTCAATCAGCCCCAGCATTTT. The chain carries TRBV27 and TRBJ1-5; no reliable D call. The CDR3 is 13 residues long. The V end was cut by 4 bases, the J end by 3 bases, with 7 bases between. Germline V gene data show CDR1 as MNHEY and CDR2 as SMNVEV (reference sequence).

The CDR3 DNA reads TGTGCCAGCAAAAAGACAGGGACCTACGAGCAGTACTTC. Translated, it gives CASKKTGTYEQYF. The chain employs TRBV2 and TRBJ2-7, with TRBD1 identical over 7 bases. The V gene's germline CDR1 is SNHLY and CDR2 FYNNEI. V lost 7 bases to trimming and J lost 2 bases; unmatched junction nucleotides: 5. The CDR3 loop spans 13 amino acids.

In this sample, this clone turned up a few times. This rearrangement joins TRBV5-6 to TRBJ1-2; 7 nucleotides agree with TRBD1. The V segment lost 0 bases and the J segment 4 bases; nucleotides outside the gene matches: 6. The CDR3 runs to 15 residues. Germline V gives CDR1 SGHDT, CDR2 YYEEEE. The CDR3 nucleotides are TGTGCCAGCAGCTTGGGAACAGGGGTGAGCTATGGCTACACCTTC. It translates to CASSLGTGVSYGYTF.

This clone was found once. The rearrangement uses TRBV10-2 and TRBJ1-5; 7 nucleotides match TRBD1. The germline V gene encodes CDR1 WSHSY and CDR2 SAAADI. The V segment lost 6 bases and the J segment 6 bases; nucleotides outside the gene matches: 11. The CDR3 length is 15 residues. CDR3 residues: CASRETGDFIQPQHF. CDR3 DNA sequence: TGCGCCAGCAGGGAAACAGGGGACTTTATTCAGCCCCAGCATTTT.